The present TCR beta chain was sequenced within a study of blood T cell repertoires in COVID-19. Study summary: COVID-19 samples collected from the United States, Italy and Spain covered acute and convalescent phases. The cDNA or gDNA used as material had been derived from T cells, B-cell-depleted T cells, or PBMCs.

The V end was cut by 2 bases, the J end by 6 bases, with 11 bases between. Germline CDR1 LNHDA, CDR2 SQIVND (reference sequence). CDR3 length: 13 residues. Original methodology: Reference gene primer amplification gave nucleated cell count estimates. Libraries were prepared by immunoSEQ multiplex PCR; TCRdb keeps only in-frame clonotypes and omits some of them. The V and J calls and clone size were taken over from that table, and D and trimming were inferred from the DNA. The repertoire holds about 190,000 clones, with roughly 89% as singletons. The material sequenced was peripheral blood. The TCR sequence derives from a man aged 35 to 55 with acute or convalescent COVID-19. The chain links TRBV19 to TRBJ2-7; D is uncertain. The CDR3 nucleotides are TGTGCCAGTAGTATAAATTGGCGGAGCGAGCAGTACTTC. Its translation: CASSINWRSEQYF.